The source of this TCR beta chain is a study of cytomegalovirus exposure and HLA in healthy donors. Study results and caveats: A list of 150 to 200 TCR beta chains associated with cytomegalovirus was given. It was reported in a later analysis that an Asian-associated ancestry cluster showed fewer N-insertions than the approximately 670-donor mean.

The CDR3 contains 16 residues. V was pared by 5 bases and J by 4 bases, with 20 bases between. Germline lookup yields CDR1 MDHEN and CDR2 SYDVKM. Whereas donors were nominally healthy upon sampling, unrecorded immune exposures were probable. As to this clone: What it recognizes is unknown.

Vbeta (60) and Jbeta (13) primers were used in the PCR. Sequencing used immunoSEQ multiplex PCR; TCRdb keeps in-frame clones, though not all of them. The sample has 120,000 or so clones, about 80% seen once. This clonotype was obtained from a woman in her fifties or sixties in good health and CMV-seropositive. The chain uses TRBV28 and TRBJ1-2, with D possibly TRBD1 on 6 matching bases. The sample comprised PBMCs. For the CDR3, the DNA is TGTGCCAGCAGTAGCTCCGGGACACCGAGGGTCTATGGCTACACCTTC. It specifies CASSSSGTPRVYGYTF.